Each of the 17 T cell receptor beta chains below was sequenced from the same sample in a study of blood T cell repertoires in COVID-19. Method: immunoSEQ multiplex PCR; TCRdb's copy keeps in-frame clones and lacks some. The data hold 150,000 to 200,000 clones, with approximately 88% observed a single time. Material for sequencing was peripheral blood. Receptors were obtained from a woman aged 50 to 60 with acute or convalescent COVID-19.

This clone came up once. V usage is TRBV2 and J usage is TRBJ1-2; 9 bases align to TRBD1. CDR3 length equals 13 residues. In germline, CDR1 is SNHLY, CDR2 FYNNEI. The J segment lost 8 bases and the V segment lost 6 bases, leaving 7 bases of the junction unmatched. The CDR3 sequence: CASSVDRGEGYTF. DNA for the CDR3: TGTGCCAGCAGCGTGGACAGGGGAGAGGGCTACACCTTC.

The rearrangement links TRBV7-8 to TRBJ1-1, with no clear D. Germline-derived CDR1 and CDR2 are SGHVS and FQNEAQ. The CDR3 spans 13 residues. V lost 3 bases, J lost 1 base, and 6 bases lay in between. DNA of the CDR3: TGTGCCAGCAGCTTGAGTGCGAACACTGAAGCTTTCTTT. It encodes CASSLSANTEAFF.

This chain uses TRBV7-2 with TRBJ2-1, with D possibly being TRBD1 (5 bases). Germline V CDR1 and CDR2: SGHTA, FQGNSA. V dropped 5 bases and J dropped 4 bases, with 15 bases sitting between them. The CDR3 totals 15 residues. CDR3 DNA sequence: TGTGCCAGCAGCCTGCTCCCTGGGGCATACAATGAGCAGTTCTTC. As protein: CASSLLPGAYNEQFF.

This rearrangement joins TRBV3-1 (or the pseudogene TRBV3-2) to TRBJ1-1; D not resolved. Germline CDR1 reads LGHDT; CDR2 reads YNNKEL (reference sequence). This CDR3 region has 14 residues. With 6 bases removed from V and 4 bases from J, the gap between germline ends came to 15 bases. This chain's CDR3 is CASSTSSAGTEAFF. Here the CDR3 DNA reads TGTGCCAGCAGTACCTCCTCGGCGGGCACTGAAGCTTTCTTT.

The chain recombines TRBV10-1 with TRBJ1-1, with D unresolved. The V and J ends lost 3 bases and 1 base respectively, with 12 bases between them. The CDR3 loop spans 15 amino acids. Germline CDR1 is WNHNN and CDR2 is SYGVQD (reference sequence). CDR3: CASSERGRKNTEAFF. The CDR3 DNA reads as TGCGCCAGCAGTGAACGAGGTAGGAAGAACACTGAAGCTTTCTTT.

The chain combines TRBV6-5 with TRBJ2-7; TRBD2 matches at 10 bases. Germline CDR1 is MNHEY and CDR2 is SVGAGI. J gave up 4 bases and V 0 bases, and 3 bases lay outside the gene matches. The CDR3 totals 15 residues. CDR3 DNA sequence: TGTGCCAGCAGTTACTCGAGCGGGGGGGGATACGAGCAGTACTTC. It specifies CASSYSSGGGYEQYF.

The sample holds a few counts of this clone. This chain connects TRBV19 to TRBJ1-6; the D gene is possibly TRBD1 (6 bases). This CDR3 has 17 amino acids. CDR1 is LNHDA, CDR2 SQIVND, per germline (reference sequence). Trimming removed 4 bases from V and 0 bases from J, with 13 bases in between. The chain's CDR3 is CASSTMTGNSYNSPLHF. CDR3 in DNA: TGTGCCAGTAGTACTATGACAGGAAACTCCTATAATTCACCCCTCCACTTT.

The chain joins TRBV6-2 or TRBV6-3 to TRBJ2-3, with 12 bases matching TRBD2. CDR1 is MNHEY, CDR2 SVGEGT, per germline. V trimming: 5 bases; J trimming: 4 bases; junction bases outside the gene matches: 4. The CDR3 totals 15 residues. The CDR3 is CASSQTSGGADTQYF. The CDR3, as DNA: TGTGCCAGCAGTCAGACTAGCGGGGGAGCAGATACGCAGTATTTT.

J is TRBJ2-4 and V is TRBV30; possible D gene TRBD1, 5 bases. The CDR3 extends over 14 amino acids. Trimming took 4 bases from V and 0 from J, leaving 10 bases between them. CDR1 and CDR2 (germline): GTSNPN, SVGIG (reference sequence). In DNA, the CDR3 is TGTGCCTGGAACCAGGGCCTAGCCAAAAACATTCAGTACTTC. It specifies CAWNQGLAKNIQYF.

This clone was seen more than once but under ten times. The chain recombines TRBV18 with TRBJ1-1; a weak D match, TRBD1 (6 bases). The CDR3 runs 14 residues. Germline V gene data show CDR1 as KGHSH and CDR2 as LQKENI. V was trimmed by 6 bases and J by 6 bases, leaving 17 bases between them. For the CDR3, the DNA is TGTGCCAGCTCTTTATATACAGGGAATTCTGAAGCTTTCTTT. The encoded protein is CASSLYTGNSEAFF.

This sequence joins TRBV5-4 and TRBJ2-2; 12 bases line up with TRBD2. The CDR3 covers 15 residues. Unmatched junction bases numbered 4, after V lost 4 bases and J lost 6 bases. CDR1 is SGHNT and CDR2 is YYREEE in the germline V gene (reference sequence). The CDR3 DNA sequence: TGTGCCAGCAGCGCGGGACTAGCGGGTCCCGGGGAGCTGTTTTTT. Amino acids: CASSAGLAGPGELFF.

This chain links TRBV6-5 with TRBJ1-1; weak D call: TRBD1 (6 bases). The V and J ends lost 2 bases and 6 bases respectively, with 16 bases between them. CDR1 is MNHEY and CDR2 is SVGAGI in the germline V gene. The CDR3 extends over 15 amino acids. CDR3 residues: CASSYRGTVGPEAFF. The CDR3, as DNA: TGTGCCAGCAGTTACAGGGGGACGGTGGGCCCTGAAGCTTTCTTT.

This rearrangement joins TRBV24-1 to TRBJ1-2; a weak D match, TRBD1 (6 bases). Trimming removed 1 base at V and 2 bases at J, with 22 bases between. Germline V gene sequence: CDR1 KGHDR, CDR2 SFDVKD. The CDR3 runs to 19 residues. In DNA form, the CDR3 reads TGTGCCACCAGTGATTTATCCCCTTCTCTCACAGGGATCAACTATGGCTACACCTTC. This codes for CATSDLSPSLTGINYGYTF.

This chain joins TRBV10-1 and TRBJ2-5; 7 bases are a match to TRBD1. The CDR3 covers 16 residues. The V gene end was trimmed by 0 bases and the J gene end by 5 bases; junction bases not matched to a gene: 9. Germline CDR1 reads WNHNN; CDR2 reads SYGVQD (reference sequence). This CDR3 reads CASSESISDREETQYF. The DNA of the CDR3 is TGCGCCAGCAGTGAGTCGATATCTGACAGGGAGGAGACCCAGTACTTC.

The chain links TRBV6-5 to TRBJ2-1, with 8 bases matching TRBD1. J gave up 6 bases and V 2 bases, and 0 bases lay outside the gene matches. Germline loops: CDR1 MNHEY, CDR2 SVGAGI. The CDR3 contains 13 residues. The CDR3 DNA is TGTGCCAGCAGTTACGGACAGGGCAATGAGCAGTTCTTC. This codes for CASSYGQGNEQFF.

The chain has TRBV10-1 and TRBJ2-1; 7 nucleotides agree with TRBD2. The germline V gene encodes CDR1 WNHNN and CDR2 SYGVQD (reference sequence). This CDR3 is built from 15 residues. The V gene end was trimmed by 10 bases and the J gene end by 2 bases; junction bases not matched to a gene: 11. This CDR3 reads CATGASGRPYNEQFF. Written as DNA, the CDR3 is TGCGCCACCGGCGCTAGCGGTCGTCCCTACAATGAGCAGTTCTTC.

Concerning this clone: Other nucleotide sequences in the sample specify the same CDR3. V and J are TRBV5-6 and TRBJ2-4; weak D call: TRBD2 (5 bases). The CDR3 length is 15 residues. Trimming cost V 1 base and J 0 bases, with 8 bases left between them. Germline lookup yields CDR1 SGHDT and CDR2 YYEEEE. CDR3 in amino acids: CASSLSRVAKNIQYF. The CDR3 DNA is TGTGCCAGCAGCTTGTCGAGGGTAGCCAAAAACATTCAGTACTTC.